This is a list of T cell receptor beta chains from one sample in a study of T cells in Graves' hyperthyroidism and ophthalmopathy. TCRdb passed the multiplex PCR reads through MiXCR, listing each CDR3 protein once. The repertoire holds 360,000 or so distinct CDR3 sequences, 13% to 15% seen once, with under 25% in the top ten. The sequencing input was blood. These receptors were collected from a woman in her sixties or seventies with Graves' ophthalmopathy. The CDR3 runs from the conserved cysteine through the conserved F or W. A D gene is named only where the DNA matches it firmly. Size is stated for part of the rows, as once, few or many counts, or as a class when the clone is expanded.

>TRBJ2-2|NA|NA|TRBV20-1
TGCAGTGCTACTTATGAGGGGCTCCGTGGGGAGCTGTTTTTT
CSATYEGLRGELFF
>TRBJ2-1|few|TRBD2|TRBV20-1
TGCAGTGCTAGAGATGCTAGCGGGAGGGTATCACACAATGAGCAGTTCTTC
CSARDASGRVSHNEQFF
>TRBJ2-1|few|NA|TRBV9
TGTGCCAGCAGCGAAGACAGCTACAATGAGCAGTTCTTC
CASSEDSYNEQFF
>TRBJ2-7|many|TRBD2|TRBV9
TGCGCCAGCAGCCCAGGGACTAGCGGCGAGCAGTACTTC
CASSPGTSGEQYF
>TRBJ1-5|few|NA|TRBV12-3/TRBV12-4
TGTGCCAGCAGCATAGCGGGGGGCGATCAGCCCCAGCATTTT
CASSIAGGDQPQHF
>TRBJ1-2|NA|TRBD1|TRBV20-1
TGCAGTGCTAGGGGACAGGGGGCGAATGGCTACACCTTC
CSARGQGANGYTF
>TRBJ2-7|many|NA|TRBV6-1
TGTGCCAGCAGTCCGGGACACCAATCCTACGAGCAGTACTTC
CASSPGHQSYEQYF
>TRBJ2-5|few|TRBD1|TRBV28
TGTGCCAGCAGTTTGCCGGGACAGGGGCAGACCCAGTACTTC
CASSLPGQGQTQYF
>TRBJ2-2|many|NA|TRBV5-1
TGCGCCAGCAGCTTGGGGGACACCTCCACCGGGGAGCTGTTTTTT
CASSLGDTSTGELFF
>TRBJ2-7|many|TRBD2|TRBV5-1
TGCGCCAGCAGCTTGGAACTAGCGGGCGAGCAGTACTTC
CASSLELAGEQYF
>TRBJ2-7|many|NA|TRBV6-1
TGTGCCAGCGAGAAACAACGCGGGGATTGGGAGCAGTACTTC
CASEKQRGDWEQYF
>TRBJ2-4|many|TRBD1|TRBV28
TGTGCCAGCAGGTCAGACAGGGCGGGTGACAAAAACATTCAGTACTTC
CASRSDRAGDKNIQYF
>TRBJ2-7|many|NA|TRBV24-1
TGTGCCACCAGTGATTCCCGGGGGCCTTCCGAGCAGTACTTC
CATSDSRGPSEQYF
>TRBJ1-3|few|TRBD1|TRBV13
TGTGCCAGCAGCTCGGGACCTGACAGGGGAGGTGGAAACACCATATATTTT
CASSSGPDRGGGNTIYF